Described below is a single T cell receptor (beta chain) sequence and its context. This entry belongs to a study of neoadjuvant anti-PD-1 for oral cavity cancer. The repertoire was sequenced with immunoSEQ multiplex PCR; TCRdb's copy has only in-frame clones and lacks some. The sample has roughly 15,000 clones; roughly two thirds are singletons. The material was PBMCs, obtained before nivolumab (anti-PD-1) treatment. This sequence was found in a person aged 35-79 years with oral cavity squamous cell carcinoma.

The CDR3: CASSYWLVSYEQYF. DNA of the CDR3: TGTGCCAGCAGTTACTGGCTAGTAAGCTACGAGCAGTACTTC. The chain links TRBV6-5 to TRBJ2-7, with D unresolved. The V gene's germline CDR1 is MNHEY and CDR2 SVGAGI. The CDR3 contains 14 residues. V was cut by 1 base and J by 3 bases, with 10 bases left in between.